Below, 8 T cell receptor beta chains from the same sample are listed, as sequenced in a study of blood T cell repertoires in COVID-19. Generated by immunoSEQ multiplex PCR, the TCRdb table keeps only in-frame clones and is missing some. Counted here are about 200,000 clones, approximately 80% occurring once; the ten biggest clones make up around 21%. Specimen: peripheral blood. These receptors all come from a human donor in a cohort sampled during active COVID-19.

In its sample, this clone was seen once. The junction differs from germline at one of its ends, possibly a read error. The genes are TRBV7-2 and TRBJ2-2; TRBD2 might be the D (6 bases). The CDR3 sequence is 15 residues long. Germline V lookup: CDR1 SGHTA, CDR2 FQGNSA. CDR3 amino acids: CASSHTRGGTAELFF. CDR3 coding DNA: TGTGCCAGCAGCCATACAAGGGGAGGAACCGCGGAGCTGTTTTTT.

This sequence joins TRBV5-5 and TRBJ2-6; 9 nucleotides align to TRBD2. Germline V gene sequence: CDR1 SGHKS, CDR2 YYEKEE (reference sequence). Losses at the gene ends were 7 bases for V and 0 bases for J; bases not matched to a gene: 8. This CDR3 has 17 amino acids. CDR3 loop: CASGPGGGASGANVLTF. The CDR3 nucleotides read TGTGCCAGCGGGCCTGGCGGGGGGGCCTCTGGGGCCAACGTCCTGACTTTC.

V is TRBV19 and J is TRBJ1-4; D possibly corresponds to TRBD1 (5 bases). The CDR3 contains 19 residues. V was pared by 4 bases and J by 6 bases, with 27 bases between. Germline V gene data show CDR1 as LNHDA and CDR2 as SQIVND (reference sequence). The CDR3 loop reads CASSTDTTFSSGGDEKLFF. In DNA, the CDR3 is TGTGCCAGTAGTACTGACACGACCTTCAGCAGCGGGGGGGATGAAAAACTGTTTTTT.

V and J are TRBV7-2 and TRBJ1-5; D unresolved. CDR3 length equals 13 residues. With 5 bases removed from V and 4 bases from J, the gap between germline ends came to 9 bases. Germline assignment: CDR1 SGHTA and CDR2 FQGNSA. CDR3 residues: CASSHSNNQPQHF. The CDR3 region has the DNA TGTGCCAGCAGCCACAGTAATAATCAGCCCCAGCATTTT. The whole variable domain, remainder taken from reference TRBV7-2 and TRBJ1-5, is GAGVSQSPSNKVTEKGKDVELRCDPISGHTALYWYRQSLGQGLEFLIYFQGNSAPDKSGLPSDRFSAERTGGSVSTLTIQRTQQEDSAVYLCASSHSNNQPQHFGDGTRLSIL.

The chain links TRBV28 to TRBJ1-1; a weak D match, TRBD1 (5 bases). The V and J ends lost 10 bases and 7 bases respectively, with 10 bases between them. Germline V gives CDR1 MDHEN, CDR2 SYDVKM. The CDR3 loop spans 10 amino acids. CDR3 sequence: CATRQFEAFF. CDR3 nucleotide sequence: TGTGCCACACGACAGTTTGAAGCTTTCTTT.

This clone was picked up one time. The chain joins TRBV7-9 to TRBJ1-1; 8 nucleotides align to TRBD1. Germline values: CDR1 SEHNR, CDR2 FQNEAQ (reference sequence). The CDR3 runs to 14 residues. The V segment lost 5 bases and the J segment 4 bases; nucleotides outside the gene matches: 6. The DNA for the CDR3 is TGTGCCAGCAGCCAACAGGGGGTAAGCACTGAAGCTTTCTTT. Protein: CASSQQGVSTEAFF.

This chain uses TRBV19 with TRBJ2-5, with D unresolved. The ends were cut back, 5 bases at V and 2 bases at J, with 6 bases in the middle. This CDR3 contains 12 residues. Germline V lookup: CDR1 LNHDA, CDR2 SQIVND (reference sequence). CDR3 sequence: CASSAQQETQYF. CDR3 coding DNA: TGTGCCAGTAGTGCGCAACAAGAGACCCAGTACTTC.

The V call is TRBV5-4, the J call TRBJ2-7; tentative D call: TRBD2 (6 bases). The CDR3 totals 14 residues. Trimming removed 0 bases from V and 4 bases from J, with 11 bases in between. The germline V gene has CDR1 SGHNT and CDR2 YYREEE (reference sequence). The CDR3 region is CASSLGGLSYEQYF. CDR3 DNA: TGTGCCAGCAGCTTGGGGGGACTTTCATACGAGCAGTACTTC.